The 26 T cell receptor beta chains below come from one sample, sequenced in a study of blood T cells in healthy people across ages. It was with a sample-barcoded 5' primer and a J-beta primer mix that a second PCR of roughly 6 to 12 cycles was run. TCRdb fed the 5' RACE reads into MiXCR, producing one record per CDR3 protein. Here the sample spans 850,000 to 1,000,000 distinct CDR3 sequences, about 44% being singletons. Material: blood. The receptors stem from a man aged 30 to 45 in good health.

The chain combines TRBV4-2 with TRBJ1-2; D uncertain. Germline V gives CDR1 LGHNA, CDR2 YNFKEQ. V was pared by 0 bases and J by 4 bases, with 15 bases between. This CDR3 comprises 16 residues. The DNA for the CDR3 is TGTGCCAGCAGCCAAGATTTAACAGCCCCAGTCTATGGCTACACCTTC. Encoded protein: CASSQDLTAPVYGYTF.

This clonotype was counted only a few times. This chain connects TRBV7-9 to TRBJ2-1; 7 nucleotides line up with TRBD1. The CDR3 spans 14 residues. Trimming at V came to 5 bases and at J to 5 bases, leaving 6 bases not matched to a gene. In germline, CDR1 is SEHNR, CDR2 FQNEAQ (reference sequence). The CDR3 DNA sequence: TGTGCCAGCAGCCTGGACAGGTCCCACAATGAGCAGTTCTTC. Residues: CASSLDRSHNEQFF. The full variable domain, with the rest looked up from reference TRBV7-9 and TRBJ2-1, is DTGVSQNPRHKITKRGQNVTFRCDPISEHNRLYWYRQTLGQGPEFLTYFQNEAQLEKSRLLSDRFSAERPKGSFSTLEIQRTEQGDSAMYLCASSLDRSHNEQFFGPGTRLTVL.

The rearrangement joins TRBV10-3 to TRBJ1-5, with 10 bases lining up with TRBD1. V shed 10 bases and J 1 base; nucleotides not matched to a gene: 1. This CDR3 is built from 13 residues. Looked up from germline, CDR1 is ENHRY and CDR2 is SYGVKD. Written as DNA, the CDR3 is TGTGCCACGGGACAGGGGAGCAATCAGCCCCAGCATTTT. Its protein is CATGQGSNQPQHF.

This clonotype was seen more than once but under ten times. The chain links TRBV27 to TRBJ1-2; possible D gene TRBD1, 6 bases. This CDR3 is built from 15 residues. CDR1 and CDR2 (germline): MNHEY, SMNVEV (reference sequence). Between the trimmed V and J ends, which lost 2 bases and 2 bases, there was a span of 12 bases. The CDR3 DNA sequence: TGTGCCAGCAGTTTAACAGGACAGACCAACTATGGCTACACCTTC. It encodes CASSLTGQTNYGYTF.

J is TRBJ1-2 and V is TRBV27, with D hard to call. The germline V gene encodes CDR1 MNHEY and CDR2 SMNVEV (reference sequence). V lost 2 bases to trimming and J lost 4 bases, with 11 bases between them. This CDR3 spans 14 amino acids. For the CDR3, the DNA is TGTGCCAGCAGTTTAAGTCAACCGAGCTATGGCTACACCTTC. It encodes CASSLSQPSYGYTF.

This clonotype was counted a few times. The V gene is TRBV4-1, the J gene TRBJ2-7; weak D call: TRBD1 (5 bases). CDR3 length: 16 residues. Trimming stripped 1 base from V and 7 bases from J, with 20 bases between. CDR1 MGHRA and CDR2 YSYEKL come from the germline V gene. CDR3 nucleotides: TGCGCCAGCAGCCAAGCGACAGTCCCGTTACGTGATGAGCAGTACTTC. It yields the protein CASSQATVPLRDEQYF.

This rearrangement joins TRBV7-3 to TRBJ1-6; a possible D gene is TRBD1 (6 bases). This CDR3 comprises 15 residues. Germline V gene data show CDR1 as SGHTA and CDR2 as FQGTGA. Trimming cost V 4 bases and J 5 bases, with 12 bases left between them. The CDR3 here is CASSSNRADNSPLHF. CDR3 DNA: TGTGCCAGCAGCTCCAACAGGGCTGATAATTCACCCCTCCACTTT.

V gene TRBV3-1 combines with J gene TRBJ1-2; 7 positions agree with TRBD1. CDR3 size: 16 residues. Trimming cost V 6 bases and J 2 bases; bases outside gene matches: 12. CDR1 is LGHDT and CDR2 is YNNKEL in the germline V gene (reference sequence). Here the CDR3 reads CASRGIQGIGNYGYTF. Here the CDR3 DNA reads TGTGCCAGCAGGGGGATACAGGGGATCGGCAACTATGGCTACACCTTC.

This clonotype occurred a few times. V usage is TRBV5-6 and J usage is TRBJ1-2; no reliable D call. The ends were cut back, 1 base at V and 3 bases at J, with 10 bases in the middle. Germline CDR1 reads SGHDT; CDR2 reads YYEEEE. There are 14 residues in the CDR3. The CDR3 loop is CASSLRAADYGYTF. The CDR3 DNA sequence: TGTGCCAGCAGCTTGAGGGCAGCCGACTATGGCTACACCTTC.

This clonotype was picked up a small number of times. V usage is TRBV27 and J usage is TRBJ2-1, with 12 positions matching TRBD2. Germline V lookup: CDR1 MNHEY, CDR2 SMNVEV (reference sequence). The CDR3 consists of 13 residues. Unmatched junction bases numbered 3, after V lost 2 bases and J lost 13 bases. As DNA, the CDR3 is TGTGCCAGCAGTTTAACTAGCGGGGGGTTCCAGTTCTTC. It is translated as CASSLTSGGFQFF.

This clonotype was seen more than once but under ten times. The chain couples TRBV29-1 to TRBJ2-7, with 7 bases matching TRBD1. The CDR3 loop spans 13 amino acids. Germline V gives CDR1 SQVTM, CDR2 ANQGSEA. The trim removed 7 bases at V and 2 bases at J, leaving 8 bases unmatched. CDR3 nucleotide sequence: TGCAGCGCGAGAGGGGGCAGGACCTACGAGCAGTACTTC. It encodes CSARGGRTYEQYF.

The CDR3 reads CASSFVRSSDEQFF. CDR3 coding DNA: TGTGCCAGCAGTTTTGTGCGGTCATCGGATGAGCAGTTCTTC. The chain combines TRBV28 with TRBJ2-1; D is unresolved. The CDR3 extends over 14 amino acids. V shed 3 bases and J shed 8 bases, with 14 bases lying between them. In germline, CDR1 is MDHEN, CDR2 SYDVKM.

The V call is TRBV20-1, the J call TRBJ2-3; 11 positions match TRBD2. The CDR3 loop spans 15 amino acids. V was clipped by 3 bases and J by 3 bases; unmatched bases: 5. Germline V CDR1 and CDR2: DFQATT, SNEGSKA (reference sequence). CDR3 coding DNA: TGCAGTGCTAGTCCCTCTAGCGGGGGGACAGATACGCAGTATTTT. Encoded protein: CSASPSSGGTDTQYF.

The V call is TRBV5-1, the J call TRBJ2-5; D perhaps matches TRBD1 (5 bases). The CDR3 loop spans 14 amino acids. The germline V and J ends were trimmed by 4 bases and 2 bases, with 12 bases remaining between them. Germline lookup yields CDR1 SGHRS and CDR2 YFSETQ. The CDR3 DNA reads TGCGCCAGCAGCGGATGGGGCCATCAAGAGACCCAGTACTTC. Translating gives CASSGWGHQETQYF.

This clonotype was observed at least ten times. CDR3 in amino acids: CASSLTSSAAGEQFF. The CDR3 DNA is TGTGCCAGCAGTTTAACGAGTTCGGCAGCAGGGGAGCAGTTCTTC. The rearrangement links TRBV27 to TRBJ2-1, with D possibly TRBD1 on 5 matching bases. CDR1 is MNHEY and CDR2 is SMNVEV in the germline V gene (reference sequence). The CDR3 is 15 residues long. V gave up 2 bases and J gave up 10 bases, with 18 bases separating them.

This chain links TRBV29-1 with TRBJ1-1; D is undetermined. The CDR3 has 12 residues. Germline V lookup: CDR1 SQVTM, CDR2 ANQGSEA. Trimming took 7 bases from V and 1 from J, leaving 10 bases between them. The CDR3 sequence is CSARWPNTEAFF. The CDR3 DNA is TGCAGCGCCCGGTGGCCGAACACTGAAGCTTTCTTT.

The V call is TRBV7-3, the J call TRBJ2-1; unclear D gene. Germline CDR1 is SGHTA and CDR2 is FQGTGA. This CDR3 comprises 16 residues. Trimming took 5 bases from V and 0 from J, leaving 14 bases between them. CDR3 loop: CASSTRSHSSYNEQFF. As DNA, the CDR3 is TGTGCCAGCAGCACCCGGTCCCACAGCTCCTACAATGAGCAGTTCTTC.

The CDR3 is CASSHDLTAGEQYF. The CDR3 DNA is TGTGCCAGCAGCCACGACCTTACTGCGGGGGAGCAGTACTTC. The V and J genes are TRBV4-2 and TRBJ2-7, with D possibly TRBD2 on 6 matching bases. CDR1 is LGHNA and CDR2 is YNFKEQ in the germline V gene. Between the trimmed V and J ends, which lost 3 bases and 7 bases, there was a span of 16 bases. This CDR3 has 14 residues.

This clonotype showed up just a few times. This CDR3 is CSVSEGAFYGYTF. CDR3 nucleotide sequence: TGCAGCGTTTCGGAAGGGGCTTTCTATGGCTACACCTTC. The rearrangement joins TRBV29-1 to TRBJ1-2; weak D call: TRBD1 (5 bases). The CDR3 is made up of 13 amino acids. Germline CDR1 SQVTM, CDR2 ANQGSEA. V lost 5 bases, J lost 4 bases, and 14 bases lay in between.

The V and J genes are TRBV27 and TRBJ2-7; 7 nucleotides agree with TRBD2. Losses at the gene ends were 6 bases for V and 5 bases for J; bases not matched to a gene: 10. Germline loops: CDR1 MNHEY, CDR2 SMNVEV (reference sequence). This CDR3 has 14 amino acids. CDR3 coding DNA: TGTGCCAGCAGAGGAGAAGCGGGGAGTAACGAGCAGTACTTC. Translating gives CASRGEAGSNEQYF.

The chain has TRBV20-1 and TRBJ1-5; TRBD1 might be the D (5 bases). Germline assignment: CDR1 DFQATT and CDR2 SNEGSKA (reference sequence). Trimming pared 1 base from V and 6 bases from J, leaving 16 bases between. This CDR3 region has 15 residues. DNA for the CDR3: TGCAGTGCTAGAGGGTCAGGGCTGGTCAGTCAGCCCCAGCATTTT. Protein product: CSARGSGLVSQPQHF.

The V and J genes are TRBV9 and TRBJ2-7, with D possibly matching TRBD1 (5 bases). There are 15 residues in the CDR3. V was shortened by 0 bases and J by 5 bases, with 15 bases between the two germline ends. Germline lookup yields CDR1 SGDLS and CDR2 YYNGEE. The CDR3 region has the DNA TGTGCCAGCAGCGTAGATGAAGGGGTGACGGACGAGCAGTACTTC. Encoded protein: CASSVDEGVTDEQYF. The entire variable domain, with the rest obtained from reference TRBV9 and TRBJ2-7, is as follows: DSGVTQTPKHLITATGQRVTLRCSPRSGDLSVYWYQQSLDQGLQFLIQYYNGEERAKGNILERFSAQQFPDLHSELNLSSLELGDSALYFCASSVDEGVTDEQYFGPGTRLTVT.

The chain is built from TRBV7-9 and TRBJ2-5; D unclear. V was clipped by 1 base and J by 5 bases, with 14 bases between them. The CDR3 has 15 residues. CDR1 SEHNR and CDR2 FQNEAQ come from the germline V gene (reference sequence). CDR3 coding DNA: TGTGCCAGCAGCTTAGGTCCAGTCGCTGGGGAGACCCAGTACTTC. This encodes CASSLGPVAGETQYF.

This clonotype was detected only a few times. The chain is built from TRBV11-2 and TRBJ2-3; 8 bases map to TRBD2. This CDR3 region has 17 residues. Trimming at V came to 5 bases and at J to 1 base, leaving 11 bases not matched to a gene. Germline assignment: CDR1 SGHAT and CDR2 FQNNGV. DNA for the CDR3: TGTGCCAGCAGCCCCTCAGGGGCGGGGGGACGCACAGATACGCAGTATTTT. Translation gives CASSPSGAGGRTDTQYF.

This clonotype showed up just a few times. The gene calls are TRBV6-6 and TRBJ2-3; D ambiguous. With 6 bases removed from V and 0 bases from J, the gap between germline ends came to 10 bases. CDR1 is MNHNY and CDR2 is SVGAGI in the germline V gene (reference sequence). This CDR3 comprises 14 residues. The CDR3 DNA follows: TGTGCCAGCAGGGCACTCACTAGCACAGATACGCAGTATTTT. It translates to CASRALTSTDTQYF.

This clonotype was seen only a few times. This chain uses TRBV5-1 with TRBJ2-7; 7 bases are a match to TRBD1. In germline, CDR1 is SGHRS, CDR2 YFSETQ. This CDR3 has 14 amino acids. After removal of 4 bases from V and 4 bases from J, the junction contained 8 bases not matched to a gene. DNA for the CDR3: TGCGCCAGCAGCACCGGGACAGAGCTTTACGAGCAGTACTTC. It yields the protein CASSTGTELYEQYF. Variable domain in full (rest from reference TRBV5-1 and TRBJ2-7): KAGVTQTPRYLIKTRGQQVTLSCSPISGHRSVSWYQQTPGQGLQFLFEYFSETQRNKGNFPGRFSGRQFSNSRSEMNVSTLELGDSALYLCASSTGTELYEQYFGPGTRLTVT.